This T cell receptor (beta chain) emerged from a study of blood T cell repertoires in COVID-19 (dated by TCRdb to about 2020). Some background on the complete study: Samples covering the acute and convalescent phases of COVID-19 were provided by collaborators in the United States, Italy and Spain. The repertoires were released in a freely available public database intended as a resource for research on the immune response to SARS-CoV-2. The dataset comprised deeply sampled blood TCRbeta repertoires from subjects exposed to, actively infected with, or recovered from COVID-19. Samples came from the ongoing ImmuneRACE study (first 160 participants) plus 1,254 subjects from 6 global collaborators. The material from the prospective study consisted of cDNA or gDNA derived from T cells, B-cell-depleted T cells, or PBMCs. Where HLA class I and class II types were available, the types were taken from metadata supplied by the sample provider, not from assay-based typing. Sample metadata almost always included a de-identified subject ID, COVID-19 status, age in years and sex. What the study reported, not specific to this receptor: The quantity of clinical and demographic metadata differed by source and by participant and was supplied without curation.

TCRbeta CDR3 regions were amplified from genomic DNA by means of the immunoSEQ Assay, a bias-controlled multiplex PCR. Regarding the original processing steps: The number of nucleated cells in each sample was estimated from the amplification of reference gene primers within the assay. To quantify the absolute abundance of each unique TCRbeta CDR3 rearrangement, sequence reads were collapsed and filtered. For each sample, productive Simpson clonality was calculated as the square root of Simpson's diversity index across productive rearrangements. In its TCRdb copy, this immuneACCESS table keeps in-frame sequences only and misses some clones. Where compared with another copy, unresolved V genes explain less than half of these, and the others have no known cause. The D gene and trimming were derived from the DNA, and the V and J assignments and clone size from that table. In this sample the table shows more than 11,000 clones, around four fifths of which occur a single time. The ten most abundant clones make up approximately 15% of the sample.

Whole blood was collected in K2EDTA tubes by collaborating institutions according to the institutions' own protocols. Collaborator samples were shipped for TCRbeta analysis as frozen whole blood, isolated PBMCs, or DNA extracted from either sample type. The CDR3 numbers 15 residues from cysteine through phenylalanine. Only the CDR3 portion is preserved as DNA: 45 bases, with reading frame beginning at the first base. The germline V gene specifies SGHTA as CDR1 and FQGTGA as CDR2. Trimmed from V: 2 bases; trimmed from J: 11 bases; junction bases lacking a gene match: 7. This clone was picked up a small number of times. Its antigen remains undetermined. Nothing much larger sits one base from this clone, and base qualities are not available.

The sequenced material came from peripheral blood. The clonotype comes from a man aged 40-49 years with active or convalescent COVID-19. This receptor chain uses TRBV7-3 and TRBJ1-6, with 9 bases matching TRBD1. The DNA sequence reads TGTGCCAGCAGCTTAGGGGGACAGGGTGGTACACCCCTCCACTTT. Its protein reads: CASSLGGQGGTPLHF.